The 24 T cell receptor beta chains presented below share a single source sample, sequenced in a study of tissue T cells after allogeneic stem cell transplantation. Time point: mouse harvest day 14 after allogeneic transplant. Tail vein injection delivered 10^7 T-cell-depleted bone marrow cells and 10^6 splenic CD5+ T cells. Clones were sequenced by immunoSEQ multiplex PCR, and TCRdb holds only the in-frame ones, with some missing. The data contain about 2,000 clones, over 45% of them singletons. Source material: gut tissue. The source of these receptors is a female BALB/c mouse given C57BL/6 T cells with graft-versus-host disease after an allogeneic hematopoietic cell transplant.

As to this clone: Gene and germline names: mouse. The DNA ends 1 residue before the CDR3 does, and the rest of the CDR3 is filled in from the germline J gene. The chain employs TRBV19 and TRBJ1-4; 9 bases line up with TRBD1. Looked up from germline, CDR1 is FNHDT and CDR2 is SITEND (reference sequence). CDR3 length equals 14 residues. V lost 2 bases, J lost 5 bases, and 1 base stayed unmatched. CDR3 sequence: CASSMGTGNERLFF. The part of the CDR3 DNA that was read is TGTGCCAGCAGTATGGGGACAGGGAACGAAAGATTATTT.

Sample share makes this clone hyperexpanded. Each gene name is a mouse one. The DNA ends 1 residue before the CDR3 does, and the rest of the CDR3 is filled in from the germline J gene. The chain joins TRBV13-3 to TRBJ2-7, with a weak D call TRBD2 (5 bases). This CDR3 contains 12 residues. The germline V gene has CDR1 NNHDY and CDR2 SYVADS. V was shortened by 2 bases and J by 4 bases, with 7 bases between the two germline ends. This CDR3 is CASSERTYEQYF. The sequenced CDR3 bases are TGTGCCAGCAGTGAGCGGACTTATGAACAGTAC.

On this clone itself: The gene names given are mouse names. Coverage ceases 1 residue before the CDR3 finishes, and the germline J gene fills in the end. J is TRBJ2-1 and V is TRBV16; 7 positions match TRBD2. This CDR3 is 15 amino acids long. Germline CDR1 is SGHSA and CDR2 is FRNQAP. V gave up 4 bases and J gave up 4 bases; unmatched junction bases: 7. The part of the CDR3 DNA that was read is TGTGCAAGCAGCTCCCGCGGGGGGGGGTATGCTGAGCAGTTC. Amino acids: CASSSRGGGYAEQF. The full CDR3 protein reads CASSSRGGGYAEQFF.

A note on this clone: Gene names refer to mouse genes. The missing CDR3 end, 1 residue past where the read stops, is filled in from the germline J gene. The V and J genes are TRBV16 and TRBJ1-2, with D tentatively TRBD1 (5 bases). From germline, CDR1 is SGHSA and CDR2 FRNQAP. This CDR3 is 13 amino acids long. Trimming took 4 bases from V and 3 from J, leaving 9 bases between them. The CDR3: CASSSTAYSDYTF. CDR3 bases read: TGTGCAAGCAGCTCGACAGCTTACTCCGACTACACC.

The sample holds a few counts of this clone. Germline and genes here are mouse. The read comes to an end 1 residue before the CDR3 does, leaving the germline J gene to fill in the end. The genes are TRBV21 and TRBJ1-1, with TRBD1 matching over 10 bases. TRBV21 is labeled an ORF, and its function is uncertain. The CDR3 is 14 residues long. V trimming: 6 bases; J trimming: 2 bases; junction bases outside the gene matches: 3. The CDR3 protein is CASSRDRGNTEVFF. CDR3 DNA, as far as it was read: TGTGCTAGCAGCCGGGACAGGGGTAACACAGAAGTCTTC.

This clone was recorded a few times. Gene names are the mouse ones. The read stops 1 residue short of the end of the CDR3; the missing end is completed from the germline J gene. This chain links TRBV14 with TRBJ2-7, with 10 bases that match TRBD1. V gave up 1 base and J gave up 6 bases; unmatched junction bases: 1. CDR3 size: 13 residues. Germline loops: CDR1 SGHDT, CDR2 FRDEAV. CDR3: CASSFDRGLEQYF. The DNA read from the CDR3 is TGTGCCAGCAGTTTCGACAGGGGGCTTGAACAGTAC.

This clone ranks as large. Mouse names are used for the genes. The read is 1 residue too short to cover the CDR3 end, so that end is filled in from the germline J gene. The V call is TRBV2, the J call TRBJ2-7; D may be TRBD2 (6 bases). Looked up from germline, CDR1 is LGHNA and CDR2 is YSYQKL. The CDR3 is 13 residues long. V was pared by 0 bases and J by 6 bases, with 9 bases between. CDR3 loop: CASSQDWGGEQYF. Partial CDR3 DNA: TGTGCCAGCAGCCAAGACTGGGGCGGTGAACAGTAC.

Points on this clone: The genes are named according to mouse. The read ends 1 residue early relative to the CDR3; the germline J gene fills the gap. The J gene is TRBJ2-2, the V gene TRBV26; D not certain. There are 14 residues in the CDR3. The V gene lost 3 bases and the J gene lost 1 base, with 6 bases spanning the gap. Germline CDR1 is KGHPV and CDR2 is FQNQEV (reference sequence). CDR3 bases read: TGTGCCAGCAGTCTCAACCTAAACACCGGGCAGCTCTAC. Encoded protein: CASSLNLNTGQLY. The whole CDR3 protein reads CASSLNLNTGQLYF.

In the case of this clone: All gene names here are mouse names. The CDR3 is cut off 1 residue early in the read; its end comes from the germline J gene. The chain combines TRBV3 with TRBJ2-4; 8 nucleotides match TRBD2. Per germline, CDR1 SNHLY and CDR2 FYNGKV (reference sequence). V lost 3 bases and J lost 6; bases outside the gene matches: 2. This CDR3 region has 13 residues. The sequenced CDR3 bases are TGTGCCAGCAGCTTGGGGGGGGCGAACACCTTGTAC. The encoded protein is CASSLGGANTLY. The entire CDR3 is CASSLGGANTLYF.

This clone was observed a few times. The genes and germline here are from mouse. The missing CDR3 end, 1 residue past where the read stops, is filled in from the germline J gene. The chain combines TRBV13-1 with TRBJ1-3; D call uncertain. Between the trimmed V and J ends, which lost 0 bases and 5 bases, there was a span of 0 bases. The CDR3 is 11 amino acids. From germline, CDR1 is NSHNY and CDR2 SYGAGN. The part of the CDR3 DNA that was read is TGTGCCAGCAGTGATGGAAATACGCTCTAT. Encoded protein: CASSDGNTLY. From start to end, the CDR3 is CASSDGNTLYF.

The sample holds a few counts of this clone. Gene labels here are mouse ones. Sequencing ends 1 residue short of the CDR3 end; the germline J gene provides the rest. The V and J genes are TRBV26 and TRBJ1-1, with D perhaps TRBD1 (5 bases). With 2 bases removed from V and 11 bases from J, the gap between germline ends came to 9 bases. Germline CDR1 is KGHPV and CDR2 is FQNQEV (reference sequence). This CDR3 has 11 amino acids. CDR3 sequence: CASSLGGDVFF. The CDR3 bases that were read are TGTGCCAGCAGTCTGGGGGGGGACGTCTTC.

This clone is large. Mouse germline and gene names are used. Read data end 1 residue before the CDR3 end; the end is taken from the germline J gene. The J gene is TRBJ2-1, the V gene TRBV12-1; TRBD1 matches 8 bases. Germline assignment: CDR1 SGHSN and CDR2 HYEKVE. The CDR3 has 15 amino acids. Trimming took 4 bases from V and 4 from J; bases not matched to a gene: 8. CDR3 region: CASSPTGGFYAEQFF. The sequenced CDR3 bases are TGTGCCAGCTCCCCTACAGGGGGGTTTTATGCTGAGCAGTTC.

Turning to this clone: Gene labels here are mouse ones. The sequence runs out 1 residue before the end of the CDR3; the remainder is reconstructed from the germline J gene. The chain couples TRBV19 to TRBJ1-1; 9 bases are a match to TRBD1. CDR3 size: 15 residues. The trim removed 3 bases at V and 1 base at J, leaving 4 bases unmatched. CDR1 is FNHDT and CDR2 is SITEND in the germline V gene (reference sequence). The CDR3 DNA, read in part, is TGTGCCAGCAGTACACAGGGGGCGAGGAACACAGAAGTCTTC. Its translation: CASSTQGARNTEVF. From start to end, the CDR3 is CASSTQGARNTEVFF.

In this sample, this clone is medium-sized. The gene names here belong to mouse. The CDR3 reads CASSRDQGFEQYF. CDR3 DNA (partial): TGTGCTAGCAGTAGAGATCAAGGGTTTGAACAGTAC. The chain carries TRBV17 and TRBJ2-7; D is uncertain. The sequenced fragment ends 1 residue before the CDR3 boundary, so the rest is inferred from the germline J gene. Trimming removed 0 bases at V and 6 bases at J, with 9 bases between. In germline, CDR1 is MNHDT, CDR2 YYDKIL. The CDR3 sequence is 13 residues long.

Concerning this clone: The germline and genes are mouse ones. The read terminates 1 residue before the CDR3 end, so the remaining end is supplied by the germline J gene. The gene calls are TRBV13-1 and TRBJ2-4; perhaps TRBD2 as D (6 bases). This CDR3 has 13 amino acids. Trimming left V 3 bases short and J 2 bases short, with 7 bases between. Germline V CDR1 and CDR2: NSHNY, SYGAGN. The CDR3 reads CASSAGLQNTLYF. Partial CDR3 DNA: TGTGCCAGCAGTGCGGGACTTCAAAACACCTTGTAC.

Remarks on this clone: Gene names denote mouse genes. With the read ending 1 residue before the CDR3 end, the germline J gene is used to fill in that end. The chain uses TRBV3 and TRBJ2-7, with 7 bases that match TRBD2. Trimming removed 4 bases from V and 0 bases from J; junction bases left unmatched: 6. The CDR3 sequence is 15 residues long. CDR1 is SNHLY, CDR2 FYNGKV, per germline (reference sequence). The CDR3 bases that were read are TGTGCCAGCAGCTACGACTGGGCGAGCTCCTATGAACAGTAC. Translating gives CASSYDWASSYEQY. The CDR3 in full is CASSYDWASSYEQYF.

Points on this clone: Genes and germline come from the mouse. The CDR3 bases that were read are TGTGCCAGCAGCTACGGGGACAGGGGAAACACCTTGTAC. This sequence encodes CASSYGDRGNTLY. The whole CDR3 reads CASSYGDRGNTLYF. V usage is TRBV3 and J usage is TRBJ2-4; 10 bases fit TRBD1. The read is 1 residue too short to cover the CDR3 end, so that end is filled in from the germline J gene. V lost 4 bases and J lost 5; bases outside the gene matches: 3. Germline CDR1 SNHLY, CDR2 FYNGKV (reference sequence). This CDR3 has 14 residues.

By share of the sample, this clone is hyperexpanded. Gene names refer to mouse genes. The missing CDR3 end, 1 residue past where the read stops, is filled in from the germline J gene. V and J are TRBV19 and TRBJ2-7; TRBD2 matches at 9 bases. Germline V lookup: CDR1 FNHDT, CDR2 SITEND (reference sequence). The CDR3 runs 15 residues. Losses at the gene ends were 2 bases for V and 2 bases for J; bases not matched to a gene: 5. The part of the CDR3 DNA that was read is TGTGCCAGCAGTATCGGGCTGGGGGGGACCTATGAACAGTAC. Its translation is CASSIGLGGTYEQY. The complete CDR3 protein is CASSIGLGGTYEQYF.

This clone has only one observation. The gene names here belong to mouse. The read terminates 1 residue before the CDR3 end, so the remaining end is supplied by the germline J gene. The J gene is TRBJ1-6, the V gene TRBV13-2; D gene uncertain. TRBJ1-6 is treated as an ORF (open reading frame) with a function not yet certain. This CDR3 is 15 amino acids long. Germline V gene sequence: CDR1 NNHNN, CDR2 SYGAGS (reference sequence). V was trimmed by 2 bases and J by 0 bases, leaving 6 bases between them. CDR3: CASGDRYSYNSPLYF. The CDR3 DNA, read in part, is TGTGCCAGCGGTGACAGGTATTCCTATAATTCGCCCCTCTAC.

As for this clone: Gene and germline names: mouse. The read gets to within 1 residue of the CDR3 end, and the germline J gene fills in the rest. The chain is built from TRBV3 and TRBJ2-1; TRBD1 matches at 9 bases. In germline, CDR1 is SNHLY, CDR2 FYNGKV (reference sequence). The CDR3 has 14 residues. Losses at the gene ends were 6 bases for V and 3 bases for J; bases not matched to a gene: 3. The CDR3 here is CASSPTGGYAEQFF. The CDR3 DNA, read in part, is TGTGCCAGCAGTCCGACAGGGGGCTATGCTGAGCAGTTC.

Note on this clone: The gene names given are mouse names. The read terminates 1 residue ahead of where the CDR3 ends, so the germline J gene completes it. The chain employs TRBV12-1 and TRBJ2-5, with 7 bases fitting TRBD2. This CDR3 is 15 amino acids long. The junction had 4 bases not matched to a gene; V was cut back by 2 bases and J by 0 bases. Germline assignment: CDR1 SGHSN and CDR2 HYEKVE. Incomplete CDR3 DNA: TGTGCCAGCTCTCAGACTGGGATTAACCAAGACACCCAGTAC. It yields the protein CASSQTGINQDTQY. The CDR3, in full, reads CASSQTGINQDTQYF.

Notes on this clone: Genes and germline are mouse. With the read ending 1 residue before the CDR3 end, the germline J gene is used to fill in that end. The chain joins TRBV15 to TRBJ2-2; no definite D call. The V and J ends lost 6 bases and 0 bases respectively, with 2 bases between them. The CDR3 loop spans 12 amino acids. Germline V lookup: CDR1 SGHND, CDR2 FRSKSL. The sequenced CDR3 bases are TGTGCCAGCAGATCAAACACCGGGCAGCTCTAC. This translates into CASRSNTGQLY. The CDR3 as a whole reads CASRSNTGQLYF.

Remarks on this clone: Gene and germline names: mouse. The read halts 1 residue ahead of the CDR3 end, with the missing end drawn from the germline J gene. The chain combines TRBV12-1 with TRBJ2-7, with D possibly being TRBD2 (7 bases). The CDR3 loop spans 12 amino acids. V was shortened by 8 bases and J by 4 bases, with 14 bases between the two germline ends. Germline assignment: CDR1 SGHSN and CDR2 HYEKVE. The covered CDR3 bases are TGTGCCACAGAGTGGGGGGCGTATGAACAGTAC. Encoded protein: CATEWGAYEQY. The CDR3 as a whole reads CATEWGAYEQYF.

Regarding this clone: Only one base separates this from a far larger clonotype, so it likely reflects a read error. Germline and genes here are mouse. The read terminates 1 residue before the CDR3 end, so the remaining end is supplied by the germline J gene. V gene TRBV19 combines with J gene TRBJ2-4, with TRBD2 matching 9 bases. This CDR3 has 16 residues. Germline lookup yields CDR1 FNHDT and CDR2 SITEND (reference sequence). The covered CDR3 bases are TGTGCCAGCAGTATTGGGACTGGGTCTAGTCACAACACCTTGTAC. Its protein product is CASSIGTGSSHNTLY. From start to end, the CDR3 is CASSIGTGSSHNTLYF.